This is a list of T cell receptor beta chains from one sample in a study of blood T cell repertoires in COVID-19. Generated by immunoSEQ multiplex PCR, the TCRdb table keeps only in-frame clones and is missing some. In the table there are about 160,000 clones, around 78% of which are singletons. The source material was PBMCs or T cells enriched from blood (not recorded which). The receptors derive from a woman aged 45-65 years who had recovered from COVID-19. Each CDR3 is given without its conserved first and last residue.

v_gene: TRBV10-3; len: 9; j_gene: TRBJ2-5; CDR3aa: AISVRETQY
v_gene: TRBV5-8; len: 15; j_gene: TRBJ2-1; CDR3aa: ASSLGPRTGFGNEQF
v_gene: TRBV7-9; len: 10; j_gene: TRBJ1-1; CDR3aa: ASSSGTVEAF
v_gene: TRBV7-2; len: 15; j_gene: TRBJ1-5; CDR3aa: ASSLVGGSLSNQPQH
v_gene: TRBV19; len: 13; j_gene: TRBJ1-6; CDR3aa: ASSKWGRGNSPLH
v_gene: TRBV10-3; len: 16; j_gene: TRBJ1-1; CDR3aa: AISGGAGTGRMNTEAF
v_gene: TRBV3-1/TRBV3-2; len: 12; j_gene: TRBJ1-2; CDR3aa: ASSQEGGQGGRF
v_gene: TRBV24-1; len: 13; j_gene: TRBJ1-5; CDR3aa: ATSDPGASNQPQH
v_gene: TRBV6-4; len: 11; j_gene: TRBJ1-5; CDR3aa: ASSGERNQPQH
v_gene: TRBV4-2; len: 17; j_gene: TRBJ2-3; CDR3aa: ASSPTGAPLAGSSDTQY
v_gene: TRBV12-5; len: 16; j_gene: TRBJ2-1; CDR3aa: ASGLGTSSGGPHNEQF
v_gene: TRBV2; len: 11; j_gene: TRBJ2-5; CDR3aa: ARATGGQETQY
v_gene: TRBV2; len: 14; j_gene: TRBJ2-1; CDR3aa: ATQNQLAGDGNEQF
v_gene: TRBV6-5; len: 14; j_gene: TRBJ2-3; CDR3aa: ASSFALLAGTDTQY
v_gene: TRBV5-1; len: 13; j_gene: TRBJ2-2; CDR3aa: ASSLRTVAAGELF
v_gene: TRBV30; len: 11; j_gene: TRBJ1-1; CDR3aa: ARDRGGGTEAF
v_gene: TRBV3-1/TRBV3-2; len: 13; j_gene: TRBJ1-4; CDR3aa: ASSQLGASNEKLF
v_gene: TRBV3-1/TRBV3-2; len: 12; j_gene: TRBJ2-1; CDR3aa: ASSPSLAGPMEF
v_gene: TRBV18; len: 13; j_gene: TRBJ2-5; CDR3aa: ASSLRQGVTETQY
v_gene: TRBV7-2; len: 13; j_gene: TRBJ1-2; CDR3aa: ASSPVSRGWDGYT
v_gene: TRBV28; len: 10; j_gene: TRBJ1-2; CDR3aa: ASSQTGFGYT
v_gene: TRBV27; len: 12; j_gene: TRBJ1-2; CDR3aa: ASSEIRDRGGYT
v_gene: TRBV7-9; len: 14; j_gene: TRBJ2-1; CDR3aa: ASSLMRLAGNNEQF
v_gene: TRBV5-1; len: 11; j_gene: TRBJ2-5; CDR3aa: ASSLARKETQY
v_gene: TRBV5-1; len: 10; j_gene: TRBJ1-2; CDR3aa: ASGDANYGYT
v_gene: TRBV6-5; len: 12; j_gene: TRBJ1-2; CDR3aa: ASRGRDRPYGYT
v_gene: TRBV6-5; len: 12; j_gene: TRBJ1-6; CDR3aa: ASSAQGRDSPLH